Presented here are 23 T cell receptor beta chains from one specimen sequenced in a study of blood T cell repertoires in COVID-19. Sequencing was performed with immunoSEQ multiplex PCR; in TCRdb, only in-frame clones are kept and a portion is missing. The sample has 120,000 to 150,000 clones, around nine tenths seen once. Sequencing was done on a sample of peripheral blood. These receptors all come from a woman in her forties or fifties with active or convalescent COVID-19.

The chain recombines TRBV5-8 with TRBJ1-6; 7 positions agree with TRBD1. CDR1 and CDR2 from the germline V gene are SGHTS and YDEGEE. J lost 10 bases, V lost 4 bases, and 11 bases had no gene match. CDR3 size: 15 residues. The CDR3 loop reads CASSGVQGHGSPLHF. The CDR3 nucleotides are TGTGCCAGCAGCGGAGTACAGGGGCATGGCTCACCCCTCCACTTT.

In DNA form, the CDR3 reads TGTGCCAGCAGTTTACCGGACTTGACTAGCGGGAAGACTCTGCGGTACAATGAGCAGTTCTTC. Protein sequence: CASSLPDLTSGKTLRYNEQFF. The V gene is TRBV28, the J gene TRBJ2-1; the match to TRBD2 covers 11 bases. The CDR3 length is 21 residues. Germline V CDR1 and CDR2: MDHEN, SYDVKM. The V gene end was trimmed by 2 bases and the J gene end by 4 bases; junction bases not matched to a gene: 19.

This chain uses TRBV28 with TRBJ1-4; D call uncertain. The V end was cut by 2 bases, the J end by 0 bases, with 13 bases between. The germline CDR1 and CDR2 sequences are MDHEN and SYDVKM. This CDR3 is 17 amino acids long. The CDR3 sequence: CASSLETPKPTNEKLFF. The CDR3 coding sequence is TGTGCCAGCAGTTTAGAGACTCCTAAACCAACTAATGAAAAACTGTTTTTT.

The V call is TRBV3-1 (or the pseudogene TRBV3-2), the J call TRBJ1-2, with no clear D. The germline gives CDR1 LGHDT, CDR2 YNNKEL (reference sequence). Trimming took 4 bases from V and 6 from J, leaving 12 bases between them. The CDR3 spans 13 residues. The CDR3 reads CASSREAGNGYTF. The CDR3 bases are TGTGCCAGCAGCCGGGAGGCTGGGAATGGCTACACCTTC.

This sequence joins TRBV2 and TRBJ2-7; TRBD2 agrees at 8 bases. The germline gives CDR1 SNHLY, CDR2 FYNNEI. The CDR3 totals 18 residues. The V gene end was trimmed by 4 bases and the J gene end by 0 bases; junction bases not matched to a gene: 14. CDR3 bases: TGTGCCAGCAGTGCGTGGATCGGACTAGCTGTTAGCTCCTACGAGCAGTACTTC. This encodes CASSAWIGLAVSSYEQYF.

The chain has TRBV5-5 and TRBJ1-3, with D unclear. Trimming removed 0 bases at V and 0 bases at J, with 7 bases between. CDR1 is SGHKS and CDR2 is YYEKEE in the germline V gene (reference sequence). CDR3 length: 15 amino acids. In nucleotides, the CDR3 is TGTGCCAGCAGCTTGGACAGTGGCTCTGGAAACACCATATATTTT. It encodes CASSLDSGSGNTIYF.

This clone was observed a few times. The CDR3 DNA is TGTGCCAGCAGTGGACAGGGGGGGAACACTGAAGCTTTCTTT. It is translated as CASSGQGGNTEAFF. The rearrangement links TRBV2 to TRBJ1-1; the match to TRBD1 covers 9 bases. This CDR3 region has 14 residues. Trimming at V came to 4 bases and at J to 1 base, leaving 1 base not matched to a gene. In germline, CDR1 is SNHLY, CDR2 FYNNEI.

This clone came up once. The V and J genes are TRBV19 and TRBJ1-5, with a possible D match to TRBD1 (6 bases). V was trimmed by 5 bases and J by 3 bases, leaving 11 bases between them. This CDR3 comprises 14 residues. CDR1 and CDR2 (germline): LNHDA, SQIVND (reference sequence). CDR3 in amino acids: CASSADSYNQPQHF. CDR3 nucleotide sequence: TGTGCCAGTAGTGCGGACAGTTACAATCAGCCCCAGCATTTT.

The chain joins TRBV27 to TRBJ1-6; D gene unclear. CDR1 is MNHEY, CDR2 SMNVEV, per germline (reference sequence). The V end lost 4 bases, the J end lost 7 bases, and 17 bases lay between the germline ends. This CDR3 has 16 amino acids. DNA for the CDR3: TGTGCCAGCAGTTCTTTTCAGGCCCGATTAAATTCACCCCTCCACTTT. This gives the protein CASSSFQARLNSPLHF.

The chain uses TRBV10-3 and TRBJ1-1, with 9 nucleotides matching TRBD1. Germline CDR1 reads ENHRY; CDR2 reads SYGVKD. V shed 3 bases, J shed 3 bases, and the junction held 5 bases outside the gene matches. The CDR3 is 15 amino acids. In DNA form, the CDR3 reads TGTGCCATCAGTGATGGGAGGACAGGGGACACTGAAGCTTTCTTT. It encodes CAISDGRTGDTEAFF.

The chain links TRBV11-2 to TRBJ2-3; 7 bases are a match to TRBD2. The J segment lost 4 bases and the V segment lost 5 bases, leaving 12 bases of the junction unmatched. The germline V gene has CDR1 SGHAT and CDR2 FQNNGV. The CDR3 is 16 amino acids. The DNA for the CDR3 is TGTGCCAGCAGCCCGAGGGACTACGAGAGTCCAGATACGCAGTATTTT. It encodes CASSPRDYESPDTQYF.

The chain combines TRBV30 with TRBJ1-5; the D is unclear. Germline V gene sequence: CDR1 GTSNPN, CDR2 SVGIG (reference sequence). CDR3 size: 13 residues. Trimming cost V 1 base and J 7 bases, with 11 bases left between them. The CDR3 is CAWSDMDSQPQHF. The CDR3 DNA reads as TGTGCCTGGAGTGACATGGATAGCCAGCCCCAGCATTTT.

This clone showed up just once. The J gene is TRBJ1-2, the V gene TRBV20-1; no clear D gene. This CDR3 is 11 amino acids long. Germline CDR1 and CDR2: DFQATT and SNEGSKA (reference sequence). V was trimmed by 4 bases and J by 6 bases, leaving 9 bases between them. CDR3 region: CSAMRGNGYTF. CDR3 DNA sequence: TGCAGTGCTATGAGAGGGAATGGCTACACCTTC.

The chain carries TRBV7-2 and TRBJ1-1; 7 bases agree with TRBD1. Trimming cost V 10 bases and J 1 base; bases outside gene matches: 6. CDR1 and CDR2 from the germline V gene are SGHTA and FQGNSA. This CDR3 is built from 13 residues. Here the CDR3 reads CATAGGQNTEAFF. In DNA form, the CDR3 reads TGTGCCACCGCAGGGGGTCAGAACACTGAAGCTTTCTTT.

The V call is TRBV7-6, the J call TRBJ2-7, with 11 bases that match TRBD2. The V segment lost 5 bases and the J segment 4 bases; nucleotides outside the gene matches: 10. CDR3 length: 16 amino acids. Looked up from germline, CDR1 is SGHVS and CDR2 is FNYEAQ. CDR3 sequence reads: CASSPRGLAGLYEQYF. CDR3 DNA: TGTGCCAGCAGCCCAAGAGGACTAGCGGGTCTATACGAGCAGTACTTC.

V and J are TRBV12-3 or TRBV12-4 and TRBJ1-1, with 8 bases lining up with TRBD1. The V segment lost 6 bases and the J segment 4 bases; nucleotides outside the gene matches: 4. The CDR3 sequence is 13 residues long. Here the CDR3 reads CASSQTGGTEAFF. DNA of the CDR3: TGTGCCAGCAGCCAAACAGGGGGCACTGAAGCTTTCTTT.

The chain has TRBV4-1 and TRBJ1-1; TRBD1 aligns across 7 bases. This CDR3 has 15 amino acids. Looked up from germline, CDR1 is MGHRA and CDR2 is YSYEKL. J lost 0 bases, V lost 0 bases, and 1 base had no gene match. The CDR3 sequence is CASSQETGMNTEAFF. The CDR3 DNA reads as TGCGCCAGCAGCCAAGAGACAGGGATGAACACTGAAGCTTTCTTT.

The CDR3 sequence: CASSAGDRDNSPLHF. The CDR3 nucleotides read TGTGCCAGCAGTGCTGGGGACAGGGATAATTCACCCCTCCACTTT. The chain is built from TRBV28 and TRBJ1-6; 9 bases match TRBD1. The CDR3 runs 15 residues. Germline lookup yields CDR1 MDHEN and CDR2 SYDVKM. V trimming: 5 bases; J trimming: 5 bases; junction bases outside the gene matches: 4.

The V gene is TRBV6-1, the J gene TRBJ1-2; a possible D gene is TRBD1 (5 bases). The CDR3 contains 13 residues. V gave up 3 bases and J gave up 4 bases, with 9 bases separating them. Per the germline V gene, CDR1 is MNHNS and CDR2 is SASEGT. The CDR3 coding sequence is TGTGCCAGCAGTGAGGGGCAGAGCTATGGCTACACCTTC. It yields the protein CASSEGQSYGYTF.

This chain uses TRBV5-4 with TRBJ2-6; tentative D call: TRBD1 (5 bases). This CDR3 contains 14 residues. Germline-derived CDR1 and CDR2 are SGHNT and YYREEE (reference sequence). The V and J ends lost 5 bases and 11 bases respectively, with 17 bases between them. The CDR3 here is CASRDQGVPDVLTF. DNA for the CDR3: TGTGCCAGCAGGGACCAGGGCGTTCCTGACGTCCTGACTTTC.

This clone was detected only a few times. The CDR3 DNA reads as TGTGCCAGCAGTTTACGAGGGGGCGCTGGGAACACTGAAGCTTTCTTT. This translates into CASSLRGGAGNTEAFF. The J gene is TRBJ1-1, the V gene TRBV28, with 7 bases identical to TRBD1. Per germline, CDR1 MDHEN and CDR2 SYDVKM. V shed 2 bases, J shed 1 base, and the junction held 7 bases outside the gene matches. The CDR3 has 16 amino acids.

The V and J genes are TRBV6-4 and TRBJ2-1, with TRBD2 identical over 12 bases. Germline CDR1 is MRHNA and CDR2 is SNTAGT. The CDR3 loop spans 16 amino acids. With 5 bases clipped from V and 4 bases from J, the junction kept 6 bases outside the gene matches. In DNA form, the CDR3 reads TGTGCCAGCAGTCCCGGACTAGCGGGGAATTACAATGAGCAGTTCTTC. As protein: CASSPGLAGNYNEQFF.

This clone was seen more than once but under ten times. The J gene is TRBJ2-4, the V gene TRBV7-2; TRBD1 aligns across 10 bases. The CDR3 spans 19 residues. J lost 2 bases, V lost 1 base, and 11 bases had no gene match. CDR1 and CDR2 from the germline V gene are SGHTA and FQGNSA. CDR3 DNA sequence: TGTGCCAGCAGCTTAGGGGCCGGGACAGGGGAAGGGTCCAAAAACATTCAGTACTTC. It yields the protein CASSLGAGTGEGSKNIQYF.